These 14 T cell receptor beta chains were all obtained from the same sample, sequenced in a study of blood T cells in healthy people across ages. Using a J-beta primer mix together with a sample-barcoded 5' primer, a second PCR was run for about 6 to 12 cycles. A single record per CDR3 protein comes from TCRdb applying MiXCR to the 5' RACE reads. Among roughly 800,000 distinct CDR3 sequences listed, 53% were seen once. Source material: blood. These receptors all come from an elderly man in good health.

This clonotype was detected only a few times. V is TRBV5-1 and J is TRBJ2-3; D is possibly TRBD1 (5 bases). CDR3 length equals 16 residues. Germline CDR1 and CDR2: SGHRS and YFSETQ. Trimming shortened V by 0 bases and J by 0 bases, and 11 bases separated the two germline ends. CDR3 bases: TGCGCCAGCAGCTTGGCCCTACAGGATAGCACAGATACGCAGTATTTT. Translation: CASSLALQDSTDTQYF.

Only a few counts were recorded for this clonotype. The chain links TRBV12-3 or TRBV12-4 to TRBJ2-5; D is unclear. The length of the CDR3 is 13 residues. Trimming took 1 base from V and 5 from J, leaving 8 bases between them. CDR3 protein: CASSLGQWETQYF. Written as DNA, the CDR3 is TGTGCCAGCAGTTTAGGCCAGTGGGAGACCCAGTACTTC.

In the case of this clonotype: A read error may explain this, as a much larger clone is one base away. CDR3 nucleotides: TGCAGCGTTAACAAGGGAGACAATGAGCAGTTCTTC. Translation: CSVNKGDNEQFF. This chain uses TRBV29-1 with TRBJ2-1, with a tentative D call TRBD2 (5 bases). CDR3 length: 12 amino acids. CDR1 and CDR2 from the germline V gene are SQVTM and ANQGSEA. V lost 5 bases and J 5 bases, leaving 10 bases between the germline ends.

This clonotype came up a few times. This chain joins TRBV24-1 and TRBJ2-4, with unresolved D. Germline-derived CDR1 and CDR2 are KGHDR and SFDVKD. CDR3 length: 11 residues. V lost 9 bases and J 2 bases, leaving 4 bases between the germline ends. This CDR3 is CATESKNIQYF. CDR3 coding DNA: TGTGCCACCGAATCCAAAAACATTCAGTACTTC.

This rearrangement joins TRBV4-2 to TRBJ2-7, with D perhaps matching TRBD2 (6 bases). Trimming removed 0 bases from V and 1 base from J, with 13 bases in between. The CDR3 consists of 16 residues. Per germline, CDR1 LGHNA and CDR2 YNFKEQ. The CDR3 nucleotides are TGTGCCAGCAGCCAAGATCGGGGGACTCCTTCCTACGAGCAGTACTTC. This gives the protein CASSQDRGTPSYEQYF.

This clonotype was seen more than once but under ten times. The genes are TRBV20-1 and TRBJ2-3, with 11 bases identical to TRBD2. The germline V gene has CDR1 DFQATT and CDR2 SNEGSKA (reference sequence). The CDR3 contains 15 residues. The J segment lost 2 bases and the V segment lost 3 bases, leaving 4 bases of the junction unmatched. CDR3 DNA sequence: TGCAGTGCTAGCTTGACTAGCGGGGCCACAGATACGCAGTATTTT. Translation gives CSASLTSGATDTQYF.

The chain links TRBV4-1 to TRBJ2-1, with 7 bases identical to TRBD2. Trimming at V came to 1 base and at J to 8 bases, leaving 8 bases not matched to a gene. CDR1 is MGHRA, CDR2 YSYEKL, per germline. The length of the CDR3 is 15 residues. The CDR3: CASSQVGGSGYEQFF. CDR3 sequence (DNA): TGCGCCAGCAGCCAAGTGGGGGGTAGCGGGTATGAGCAGTTCTTC.

The chain uses TRBV6-1 and TRBJ2-2, with 10 nucleotides matching TRBD2. There are 16 residues in the CDR3. V lost 6 bases to trimming and J lost 1 base; unmatched junction nucleotides: 5. Germline V gene sequence: CDR1 MNHNS, CDR2 SASEGT. The CDR3 loop is CASRGPSGGNTGELFF. CDR3 DNA sequence: TGTGCCAGCAGGGGACCTAGCGGGGGGAACACCGGGGAGCTGTTTTTT.

The rearrangement joins TRBV28 to TRBJ1-1, with D maybe TRBD1 (5 bases). CDR3 length: 18 amino acids. Trimming stripped 2 bases from V and 1 base from J, with 20 bases between. Germline CDR1 and CDR2: MDHEN and SYDVKM. DNA for the CDR3: TGTGCCAGCAGTTTAACCCCTTGGCAGGGAAAGGGGAACACTGAAGCTTTCTTT. Its translation is CASSLTPWQGKGNTEAFF.

The gene calls are TRBV7-9 and TRBJ2-7; the match to TRBD2 covers 11 bases. CDR1 and CDR2 from the germline V gene are SEHNR and FQNEAQ (reference sequence). Losses at the gene ends were 5 bases for V and 0 bases for J; bases not matched to a gene: 9. The CDR3 is 17 amino acids. CDR3 in amino acids: CASSPGTSGVSSYEQYF. DNA of the CDR3: TGTGCCAGCAGCCCCGGGACTAGCGGAGTCAGCTCCTACGAGCAGTACTTC.

This clonotype was seen only once. The rearrangement links TRBV5-5 to TRBJ1-5; possibly TRBD1 for D (5 bases). Germline V gives CDR1 SGHKS, CDR2 YYEKEE (reference sequence). V dropped 4 bases and J dropped 2 bases, with 16 bases sitting between them. The CDR3 is made up of 16 amino acids. As DNA, the CDR3 is TGTGCCAGCAGCCGGTCCCCGGGGGGAGGCAATCAGCCCCAGCATTTT. Protein: CASSRSPGGGNQPQHF.

This clonotype was recorded a few times. V and J are TRBV7-9 and TRBJ2-7, with 7 positions matching TRBD1. Losses at the gene ends were 5 bases for V and 3 bases for J; bases not matched to a gene: 7. This CDR3 contains 14 residues. Germline loops: CDR1 SEHNR, CDR2 FQNEAQ (reference sequence). The CDR3 coding sequence is TGTGCCAGCAGCGTAGGCCGGGACAGCTACGAGCAGTACTTC. It encodes CASSVGRDSYEQYF.

In its sample, this clonotype was seen a few times. The chain carries TRBV6-1 and TRBJ2-7, with 8 nucleotides matching TRBD1. Trimming removed 8 bases from V and 3 bases from J; junction bases left unmatched: 6. CDR3 length equals 13 residues. CDR1 MNHNS and CDR2 SASEGT come from the germline V gene. The CDR3 nucleotides read TGTGCCAGCTTCCGACAGGGGATCTACGAGCAGTACTTC. Protein product: CASFRQGIYEQYF.

V gene TRBV7-6 combines with J gene TRBJ2-3, with 7 bases matching TRBD2. Germline values: CDR1 SGHVS, CDR2 FNYEAQ. CDR3 length: 14 residues. With 5 bases clipped from V and 4 bases from J, the junction kept 6 bases outside the gene matches. For the CDR3, the DNA is TGTGCCAGCAGCGCCATAGCGGGTCCAGATACGCAGTATTTT. Translation: CASSAIAGPDTQYF.